These T cell receptor beta chains were read from a single sample in a study of early stage breast cancer tumors. Sequencing was performed with immunoSEQ multiplex PCR; in TCRdb, only in-frame clones are kept and a portion is missing. This table has about 9,600 clones, roughly 60% appearing once. Material for sequencing was breast tumor tissue. The receptors were sampled from a person between 55 and 69 years old with breast cancer. Both conserved end residues are part of each CDR3. A D gene is named only where the DNA matches it firmly. The size of a clone is reported for some rows only, either as once, few or many, or as a class for expanded clones.

size	J	V	D	CDR3	DNA
.	TRBJ1-5	TRBV28	.	CASSETRGLNNQPQHF	TGTGCCAGCAGTGAGACGAGAGGGCTAAACAATCAGCCCCAGCATTTT
.	TRBJ2-5	TRBV7-2	TRBD2	CASSFGLAGARETQYF	TGTGCCAGCAGCTTCGGACTAGCGGGAGCTAGAGAGACCCAGTACTTC
.	TRBJ1-1	TRBV5-1	.	CASSSGLTGANTEAFF	TGCGCCAGCAGCTCCGGCCTTACAGGTGCGAACACTGAAGCTTTCTTT
.	TRBJ2-2	TRBV6-6	TRBD2	CASSYRGGSTGELFF	TGTGCCAGCAGTTATCGGGGGGGATCAACCGGGGAGCTGTTTTTT
.	TRBJ2-5	TRBV13	TRBD1	CASSVGQGAVRRETQYF	TGTGCCAGCAGCGTGGGACAGGGGGCTGTACGACGAGAGACCCAGTACTTC
.	TRBJ2-5	TRBV5-1	.	CASSLDETQYF	TGCGCCAGCAGCTTAGACGAGACCCAGTACTTC
once	TRBJ1-2	TRBV28	.	CASSLPFWRNYGYTF	TGTGCCAGCAGTTTACCGTTCTGGCGGAACTATGGCTACACCTTC
.	TRBJ1-5	TRBV7-2	TRBD1	CASSLAGGPNQPQHF	TGTGCCAGCAGCTTAGCAGGGGGCCCAAATCAGCCCCAGCATTTT
.	TRBJ1-1	TRBV5-1	.	CASSPDGNTEAFF	TGCGCCAGCAGCCCGGACGGGAACACTGAAGCTTTCTTT
few	TRBJ2-3	TRBV7-6	.	CASSPEGGITDTQYF	TGTGCCAGCAGCCCGGAGGGGGGGATCACAGATACGCAGTATTTT
few	TRBJ2-5	TRBV25-1	.	CASSEWGGLETQYF	TGTGCCAGCAGTGAATGGGGGGGGCTAGAGACCCAGTACTTC
.	TRBJ2-1	TRBV11-2	.	CASSITGVSSSSEQFF	TGTGCCAGCAGCATAACTGGGGTTAGTTCCTCTTCAGAGCAGTTCTTC
.	TRBJ1-5	TRBV30	.	CAWSDQGKRPQHF	TGTGCCTGGAGTGATCAGGGAAAGCGGCCCCAGCATTTT
.	TRBJ1-4	TRBV27	.	CASSPVGQYNEKLFF	TGTGCCAGCAGTCCCGTTGGACAGTATAATGAAAAACTGTTTTTT
few	TRBJ2-7	TRBV19	.	CASSPSNSGSPSYEQYF	TGTGCCAGTAGTCCTTCCAACTCAGGGTCCCCCTCCTACGAGCAGTACTTC
.	TRBJ2-1	TRBV14	.	CASSPYRNEQFF	TGTGCCAGCAGCCCCTACCGCAATGAGCAGTTCTTC
.	TRBJ1-1	TRBV2	.	CASRHQNTEAFF	TGTGCCAGCAGGCATCAGAACACTGAAGCTTTCTTT
.	TRBJ2-7	TRBV23-1	.	CASSPQGRGQSDEQYF	TGCGCCAGCAGTCCCCAGGGGCGGGGGCAGTCGGACGAGCAGTACTTC
few	TRBJ1-1	TRBV30	.	CAWSAHSPEAFF	TGTGCCTGGAGTGCCCATTCCCCTGAAGCTTTCTTT
.	TRBJ2-1	TRBV13	.	CASSLDSYNEQFF	TGTGCCAGCAGCTTGGACTCCTACAATGAGCAGTTCTTC
.	TRBJ2-3	TRBV18	.	CASSPETDTQYF	TGTGCCAGCTCACCGGAGACAGATACGCAGTATTTT